The clone carrying this T cell receptor beta chain was seen a handful of times. These data originate in a study of cytomegalovirus exposure and HLA in healthy donors. Trimming took off 0 bases at V and 0 bases at J, with 16 bases between the two ends. This CDR3 contains 18 residues. Germline V lookup: CDR1 SGHRS, CDR2 YFSETQ. PCR employed 60 Vbeta and 13 Jbeta primers. TCRdb's table, derived via immunoSEQ multiplex PCR, lists solely in-frame clones and lacks some. The table has 130,000 or so clones, approximately 80% seen once; the top ten hold about 4.3%. V gene TRBV5-1 combines with J gene TRBJ1-3; perhaps TRBD1 as D (5 bases). The receptor was derived from a male donor in good health and CMV-seropositive. The specimen sequenced was PBMCs. Here the CDR3 DNA reads TGCGCCAGCAGCTTGGGACCGCGGGGCTTAGTCTCTGGAAACACCATATATTTT. It translates to CASSLGPRGLVSGNTIYF.